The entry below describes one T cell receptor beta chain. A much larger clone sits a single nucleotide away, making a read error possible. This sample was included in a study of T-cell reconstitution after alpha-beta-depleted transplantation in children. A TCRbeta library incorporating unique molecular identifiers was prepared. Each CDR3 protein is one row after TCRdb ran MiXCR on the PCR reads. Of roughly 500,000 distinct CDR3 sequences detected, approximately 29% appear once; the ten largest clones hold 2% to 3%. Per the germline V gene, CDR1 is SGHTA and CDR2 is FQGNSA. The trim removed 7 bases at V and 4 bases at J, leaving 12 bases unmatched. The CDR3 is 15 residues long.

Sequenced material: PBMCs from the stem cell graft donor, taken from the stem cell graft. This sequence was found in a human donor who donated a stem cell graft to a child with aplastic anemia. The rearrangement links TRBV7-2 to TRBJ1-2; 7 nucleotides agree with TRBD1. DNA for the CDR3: TGTGCCAGCACCCCCACCCAGACAGGGCCCTATGGCTACACCTTC. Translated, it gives CASTPTQTGPYGYTF.